A single sample is the source of the 13 T cell receptor beta chains below, sequenced in a study of CD8 T cells in ankylosing spondylitis. Study-wide points: In ankylosing spondylitis blood, a motif of fewer than 10 highly homologous TCR beta variants appeared characteristic.

These receptors are not linked to any known antigen. TCRdb reanalysed the 5' RACE reads using MiXCR and keeps one entry per CDR3 protein. This table has fewer than 750,000 distinct CDR3 sequences, roughly 19% appearing once. The sample consisted of blood, either unsorted or a sorted T cell fraction (not recorded which). The source of these receptors is a male donor with ankylosing spondylitis.

V is TRBV29-1 and J is TRBJ2-7; no definite D call. Germline lookup yields CDR1 SQVTM and CDR2 ANQGSEA. CDR3 length equals 13 residues. V lost 1 base and J lost 0, with 7 bases in between. The CDR3, as DNA: TGCAGCGTTGAAGGGCCTTCCTCCTACGAGCAGTACTTC. Translating gives CSVEGPSSYEQYF.

This chain uses TRBV27 with TRBJ2-3, with unresolved D. The germline V gene has CDR1 MNHEY and CDR2 SMNVEV (reference sequence). The ends were cut back, 3 bases at V and 0 bases at J, with 16 bases in the middle. CDR3 size: 17 residues. The CDR3 sequence is CASSLGAQRISTDTQYF. In DNA, the CDR3 is TGTGCCAGCAGTTTGGGTGCCCAGCGAATAAGCACAGATACGCAGTATTTT.

The sample holds a few counts of this clonotype. The V gene is TRBV27, the J gene TRBJ2-1; TRBD2 agrees at 9 bases. Germline CDR1 MNHEY, CDR2 SMNVEV (reference sequence). The J segment lost 6 bases and the V segment lost 5 bases, leaving 11 bases of the junction unmatched. The CDR3 runs 16 residues. Here the CDR3 reads CASSLLASGMRNEQFF. As DNA, the CDR3 is TGTGCCAGCAGTCTATTAGCTAGCGGGATGCGCAATGAGCAGTTCTTC.

This clonotype was counted ten times or more. The chain is built from TRBV6-5 and TRBJ1-1; D is possibly TRBD1 (6 bases). The CDR3 is made up of 15 amino acids. The V end lost 4 bases, the J end lost 6 bases, and 18 bases lay between the germline ends. Germline V gene sequence: CDR1 MNHEY, CDR2 SVGAGI. The CDR3 region is CASSSAGTGGPEAFF. CDR3 nucleotides: TGTGCCAGCAGTTCCGCCGGGACGGGGGGCCCTGAAGCTTTCTTT.

This clonotype has just a few counts. The chain carries TRBV18 and TRBJ1-2, with D perhaps TRBD1 (5 bases). The germline V gene encodes CDR1 KGHSH and CDR2 LQKENI. V lost 0 bases, J lost 7 bases, and 12 bases lay in between. The CDR3 length is 14 residues. CDR3 in DNA: TGTGCCAGCTCACCACCGGGGGGATCGCGTGGCTACACCTTC. It translates to CASSPPGGSRGYTF.

There are many counts of this clonotype. The rearrangement joins TRBV29-1 to TRBJ1-1; D gene uncertain. Germline values: CDR1 SQVTM, CDR2 ANQGSEA. The CDR3 runs to 11 residues. V lost 6 bases, J lost 4 bases, and 9 bases lay in between. Written as DNA, the CDR3 is TGCAGCGTGGTCTGGGCCACTGAAGCTTTCTTT. As protein: CSVVWATEAFF. The entire variable domain, with the rest obtained from reference TRBV29-1 and TRBJ1-1, is as follows: SAVISQKPSRDICQRGTSLTIQCQVDSQVTMMFWYRQQPGQSLTLIATANQGSEATYESGFVIDKFPISRPNLTFSTLTVSNMSPEDSSIYLCSVVWATEAFFGQGTRLTVV.

The chain links TRBV6-5 to TRBJ2-7; 9 nucleotides agree with TRBD1. The CDR3 length is 16 residues. Germline CDR1 is MNHEY and CDR2 is SVGAGI. With 2 bases clipped from V and 4 bases from J, the junction kept 9 bases outside the gene matches. The CDR3 reads CASSYAGTGSFYEQYF. DNA for the CDR3: TGTGCCAGCAGTTACGCCGGGACAGGGTCCTTTTACGAGCAGTACTTC.

A few counts support this clonotype. The rearrangement links TRBV6-2 or TRBV6-3 to TRBJ2-3, with TRBD1 identical over 8 bases. The V gene's germline CDR1 is MNHEY and CDR2 SVGEGT. Trimming cost V 2 bases and J 10 bases; bases outside gene matches: 11. The CDR3 loop spans 15 amino acids. The CDR3 protein is CASSYPGQGPPPQYF. The CDR3 DNA is TGTGCCAGCAGTTACCCAGGACAGGGACCTCCCCCGCAGTATTTT.

The chain carries TRBV12-3 or TRBV12-4 and TRBJ1-4; possibly TRBD1 for D (6 bases). V lost 10 bases and J lost 7, with 13 bases in between. This CDR3 is 12 amino acids long. As DNA, the CDR3 is TGTGCCACCCAAAGAGGGGGTGAAAAACTGTTTTTT. Protein product: CATQRGGEKLFF.

This clonotype was counted ten times or more. This chain's CDR3 is CASSPGQAVNTEAFF. The CDR3 nucleotides are TGCGCCAGCAGCCCCGGACAAGCCGTGAACACTGAAGCTTTCTTT. The chain has TRBV4-1 and TRBJ1-1; D may be TRBD1 (5 bases). Germline-derived CDR1 and CDR2 are MGHRA and YSYEKL. The ends were cut back, 4 bases at V and 0 bases at J, with 12 bases in the middle. This CDR3 is built from 15 residues.

V usage is TRBV7-8 and J usage is TRBJ1-2; no firm D call. The V and J ends lost 2 bases and 2 bases respectively, with 6 bases between them. CDR3 size: 13 residues. Germline CDR1 reads SGHVS; CDR2 reads FQNEAQ. In DNA, the CDR3 is TGTGCCAGCAGCTTATCCGAAAACTATGGCTACACCTTC. Translated: CASSLSENYGYTF.

This clonotype was seen a few times. The genes are TRBV20-1 and TRBJ1-1; D remains ambiguous. The germline V gene encodes CDR1 DFQATT and CDR2 SNEGSKA (reference sequence). CDR3 length: 13 residues. Trimming took 0 bases from V and 0 from J, leaving 5 bases between them. The CDR3 sequence is CSARDLLNTEAFF. CDR3 DNA sequence: TGCAGTGCTAGAGACCTACTGAACACTGAAGCTTTCTTT.

The chain couples TRBV7-6 to TRBJ2-7; D remains ambiguous. The CDR3 is 13 amino acids. Trimming pared 2 bases from V and 4 bases from J, leaving 9 bases between. CDR1 and CDR2 (germline): SGHVS, FNYEAQ. The CDR3 DNA reads as TGTGCCAGCAGCTTACAGAAAGATTACGAGCAGTACTTC. Amino acid sequence: CASSLQKDYEQYF.